This T cell receptor (beta chain) was retrieved from a study of blood T cell repertoires in COVID-19 (dated by TCRdb to the early 2020s). Concerning the study at large: Samples from collaborators originated in the United States, Italy and Spain and spanned both the acute and convalescent phases of COVID-19. The prospective study material was composed of cDNA or gDNA derived from T cells, B-cell-depleted T cells, or PBMCs. Deeply sampled blood TCRbeta repertoires from subjects exposed to, actively infected with, or recovered from COVID-19 were included in the dataset. A freely available public database, intended as a resource for researchers studying the immune response to SARS-CoV-2, is where the repertoires were released. Samples were obtained from the ongoing ImmuneRACE study (first 160 participants) and from 1,200 or so subjects provided by 6 global collaborators. Sample metadata almost always included a de-identified subject ID, COVID-19 status, age in years and sex. Where HLA class I and class II types were available, the types were taken from metadata supplied by the sample provider, not from assay-based typing. The research as a whole found: Clinical and demographic metadata were provided uncurated, with the amount varying by source and participant.

As regards this clone: This receptor's antigen is unknown. No quality values exist for individual bases; no much larger clone is one base distant.

Whole blood was collected in K2EDTA tubes by collaborating institutions according to the institutions' own protocols. Collaborator samples were shipped for TCRbeta analysis as frozen whole blood, isolated PBMCs, or DNA extracted from either sample type. Reading from cysteine to phenylalanine, the CDR3 counts 16 amino acids. Only CDR3 DNA remains: 48 bases, in frame from the first base. CDR1 and CDR2 are drawn from the germline V gene (reference sequence): LNHDA, SQIVND. V trim: 7 bases; J trim: 4 bases; unmatched bases: 8. The immunoSEQ Assay, a bias-controlled multiplex PCR, was used to amplify TCRbeta CDR3 regions from genomic DNA. In the authors' own workflow: Within the assay, amplification of reference gene primers was used to estimate how many nucleated cells each sample contained. Sequence reads were collapsed and filtered to measure the absolute abundance of every unique TCRbeta CDR3 rearrangement. For each sample, productive Simpson clonality was calculated as the square root of Simpson's diversity index over productive rearrangements. TCRdb holds this immuneACCESS table with in-frame rearrangements only. Some clones are missing; in checked studies, unresolved V genes explain under half, and the rest has no known cause. V and J calls and clone size are copied from that table; D and trimming were computed from the DNA. The sample has under 250,000 clones on record, 65% to 90% of them singletons. The leading ten clones occupy roughly 13% of the sample.

The V and J segments used are TRBV19 and TRBJ2-1; TRBD2 agrees with 12 junctional bases. This clonotype was obtained from a human donor in a cohort sampled during active COVID-19. The sequencing sample was made of peripheral blood. CDR3 region: CASTASGRAGYNEQFF. The DNA reads as follows: TGTGCCAGTACCGCTAGCGGGAGGGCCGGGTACAATGAGCAGTTCTTC.